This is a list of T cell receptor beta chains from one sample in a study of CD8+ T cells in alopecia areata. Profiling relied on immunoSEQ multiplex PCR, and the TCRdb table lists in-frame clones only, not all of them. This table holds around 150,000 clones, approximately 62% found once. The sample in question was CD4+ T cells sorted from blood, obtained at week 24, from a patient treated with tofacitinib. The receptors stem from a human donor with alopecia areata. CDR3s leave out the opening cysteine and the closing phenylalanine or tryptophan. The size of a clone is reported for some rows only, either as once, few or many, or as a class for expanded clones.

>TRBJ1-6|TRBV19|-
ASSMSRATNSPLH
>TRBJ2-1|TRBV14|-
ASSLRLTSYNEQF
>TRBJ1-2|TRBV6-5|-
ASSLKMNYGYT
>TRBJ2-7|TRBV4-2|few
ASSRDKGGEQY
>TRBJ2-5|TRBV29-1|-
STAGERGDVETQY
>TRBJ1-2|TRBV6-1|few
AASGGLYGYT
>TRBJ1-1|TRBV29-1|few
SVGVFDLMNTEAF
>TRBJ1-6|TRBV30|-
AWSDTGGSPLH
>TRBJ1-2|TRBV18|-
ASSPLGTGGYT
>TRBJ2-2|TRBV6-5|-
ASTLPEAGELF
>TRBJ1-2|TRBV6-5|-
ASSFTPGSGYT
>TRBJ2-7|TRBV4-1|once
ASSQGFGEFYEQY
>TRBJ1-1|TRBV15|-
ATSRDMGQQNTEAF
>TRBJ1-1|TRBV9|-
ASSPGQGYTEAF
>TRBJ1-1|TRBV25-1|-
ASSLNTEAF
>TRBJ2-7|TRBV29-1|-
SGSQGYEQY
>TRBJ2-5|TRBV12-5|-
ASGPLDRSQETQY
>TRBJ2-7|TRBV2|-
ASRPGTGVVEQY
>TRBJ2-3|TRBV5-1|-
ASSSRGNTDTQY
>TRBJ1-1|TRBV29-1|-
STSTGNTEAF
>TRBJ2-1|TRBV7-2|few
ASSPGSLAGYNEQF
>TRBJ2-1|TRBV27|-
ASSLSGGSRSQF
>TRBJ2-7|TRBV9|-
ASSVEGRFDEQY
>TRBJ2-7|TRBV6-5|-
ASSPQGATYYEQY
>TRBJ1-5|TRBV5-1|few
ASSLKGGPNQPQH
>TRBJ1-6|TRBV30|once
AWSFPNSPLH
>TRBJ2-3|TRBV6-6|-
ASTKAVGESADTQY
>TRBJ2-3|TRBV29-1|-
SAKGRVTDTQY
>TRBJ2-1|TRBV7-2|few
ASSVSGGVFYEQF